The 13 T cell receptor beta chains in this list originate from one sample, sequenced in a study of blood T cell repertoires in COVID-19. Using immunoSEQ multiplex PCR, the repertoire was profiled, and TCRdb retains in-frame clones only, with some absent. The sample has 280,000 or so clones; 80% to 90% are singletons. The sequencing sample was made of PBMCs or T cells enriched from blood (not recorded which). These receptors came from a man aged 25-40 years who had recovered from COVID-19.

J is TRBJ2-5 and V is TRBV4-1; TRBD2 matches at 12 bases. The junction had 11 bases not matched to a gene; V was cut back by 4 bases and J by 5 bases. From germline, CDR1 is MGHRA and CDR2 YSYEKL. This CDR3 has 17 amino acids. CDR3 nucleotides: TGCGCCAGCAGCCTGGGCCTCCTTACTAGCGGGGGGGAGACCCAGTACTTC. Translating gives CASSLGLLTSGGETQYF.

This chain uses TRBV3-1 (or the pseudogene TRBV3-2) with TRBJ1-6; D remains unclear. V lost 0 bases and J lost 6, with 12 bases in between. Germline CDR1 LGHDT, CDR2 YNNKEL (reference sequence). CDR3 size: 16 residues. CDR3 nucleotides: TGTGCCAGCAGCCAAGAGTCAGGCGTTCGTAATTCACCCCTCCACTTT. It translates to CASSQESGVRNSPLHF.

The genes are TRBV20-1 and TRBJ1-1, with TRBD1 matching over 7 bases. This CDR3 comprises 14 residues. V lost 3 bases, J lost 4 bases, and 8 bases stayed unmatched. Germline CDR1 DFQATT, CDR2 SNEGSKA (reference sequence). CDR3 DNA: TGCAGTGCTAGTAGACAGGGAGAGGGCACTGAAGCTTTCTTT. Amino acids: CSASRQGEGTEAFF.

This chain uses TRBV10-2 with TRBJ2-7; D is perhaps TRBD1 (5 bases). V lost 6 bases and J lost 3, with 6 bases in between. The CDR3 totals 11 residues. Germline CDR1 is WSHSY and CDR2 is SAAADI. CDR3 coding DNA: TGCGCCAGCAGAACAGGCTACGAGCAGTACTTC. Translated: CASRTGYEQYF.

This clone was found a few times. This chain links TRBV5-1 with TRBJ1-1; TRBD1 might be the D (5 bases). Per the germline V gene, CDR1 is SGHRS and CDR2 is YFSETQ. CDR3 length: 19 residues. V dropped 1 base and J dropped 1 base, with 23 bases sitting between them. As DNA, the CDR3 is TGCGCCAGCAGCTTGATTTCCGGGGGAGACTATAAGGGGAACACTGAAGCTTTCTTT. It translates to CASSLISGGDYKGNTEAFF.

This clone showed up just once. This chain joins TRBV5-6 and TRBJ1-4, with 7 bases lining up with TRBD1. Germline V gene data show CDR1 as SGHDT and CDR2 as YYEEEE. The V segment lost 2 bases and the J segment 0 bases; nucleotides outside the gene matches: 4. This CDR3 is 16 amino acids long. The CDR3 sequence is CASSLRTGATNEKLFF. The CDR3 DNA reads TGTGCCAGCAGCTTACGAACAGGGGCAACTAATGAAAAACTGTTTTTT.

This chain connects TRBV5-1 to TRBJ2-7; a weak D match, TRBD2 (5 bases). The CDR3 is 13 residues long. Germline V lookup: CDR1 SGHRS, CDR2 YFSETQ. The germline V and J ends were trimmed by 4 bases and 2 bases, with 10 bases remaining between them. The CDR3 DNA reads as TGCGCCAGCAGCCCGGGATCCACCTACGAGCAGTACTTC. Protein sequence: CASSPGSTYEQYF.

The gene calls are TRBV6-5 and TRBJ2-5, with D perhaps matching TRBD2 (6 bases). Germline CDR1 is MNHEY and CDR2 is SVGAGI. The CDR3 has 14 amino acids. Trimming cost V 5 bases and J 9 bases, with 19 bases left between them. The CDR3 loop reads CASSRDGGSRAQYF. The CDR3 DNA sequence: TGTGCCAGCAGTAGGGACGGGGGAAGTCGGGCCCAGTACTTC.

The CDR3 DNA sequence: TGTGCCAGCAGTACAGGTGGCAATCAGCCCCAGCATTTT. Amino acids: CASSTGGNQPQHF. V and J are TRBV9 and TRBJ1-5; D possibly corresponds to TRBD1 (5 bases). Trimming left V 5 bases short and J 2 bases short, with 8 bases between. Germline-derived CDR1 and CDR2 are SGDLS and YYNGEE. The length of the CDR3 is 13 residues.

The chain carries TRBV3-1 (or the pseudogene TRBV3-2) and TRBJ2-1; the match to TRBD1 covers 9 bases. After removal of 4 bases from V and 5 bases from J, the junction contained 3 bases not matched to a gene. Germline loops: CDR1 LGHDT, CDR2 YNNKEL (reference sequence). The CDR3 is 14 amino acids. The CDR3 DNA reads TGTGCCAGCAGCCCGGACAGGGGAGACAATGAGCAGTTCTTC. It is translated as CASSPDRGDNEQFF.

J is TRBJ1-1 and V is TRBV11-2; 8 positions agree with TRBD1. V dropped 5 bases and J dropped 1; count of bases not matched to a gene: 9. Germline V gene data show CDR1 as SGHAT and CDR2 as FQNNGV. This CDR3 has 16 residues. The DNA of the CDR3 is TGTGCCAGCAGCCAAGGTTGGGACAGGTCGAACACTGAAGCTTTCTTT. Amino acids: CASSQGWDRSNTEAFF.

The gene calls are TRBV11-2 and TRBJ1-2; possibly TRBD1 for D (6 bases). The V end lost 0 bases, the J end lost 7 bases, and 9 bases lay between the germline ends. This CDR3 has 13 residues. Germline values: CDR1 SGHAT, CDR2 FQNNGV. The CDR3 reads CASSLEGASGYTF. CDR3 nucleotide sequence: TGTGCCAGCAGCTTAGAGGGGGCTTCTGGCTACACCTTC.

The chain recombines TRBV5-1 with TRBJ1-1; D perhaps matches TRBD1 (6 bases). V dropped 5 bases and J dropped 2 bases, with 13 bases sitting between them. The CDR3 is 14 residues long. Germline V gene lookup returns CDR1 SGHRS and CDR2 YFSETQ. The CDR3 loop is CASRGGQPNTEAFF. The CDR3 bases are TGCGCCAGCAGGGGCGGACAGCCCAACACTGAAGCTTTCTTT.